Listed below are T cell receptor beta chains from one sample, sequenced in a study of blood T cell repertoires in COVID-19. Method: immunoSEQ multiplex PCR; TCRdb's copy keeps in-frame clones and lacks some. This table has some 99,000 clones, around 83% appearing once. Material for sequencing was peripheral blood. All receptors derive from a woman aged 60 to 75 in a cohort sampled during active or convalescent COVID-19. The conserved cysteine and the conserved F or W are not part of the CDR3 here. The order of the fields is V gene, CDR3 length, CDR3 protein.

TRBV11-2 12 ASSLRPGAYGYT
TRBV7-8 15 ASTSYPGLDSYNEQF
TRBV9 16 ASSVGVTGGKFLYEQY
TRBV6-5 11 ASEGQVNSPLH
TRBV4-1 13 ASSQDLLGSRSYT
TRBV7-9 14 ASRLGQGRPTDTQY
TRBV15 13 ATSRDPGAGTEAF
TRBV24-1 11 ATSGTGADTQY
TRBV27 12 ASSYGFRGEKLF
TRBV11-1 12 ASSTGTANYGYT
TRBV11-2 12 ASSPGLAGGELF
TRBV27 9 ASIGTAEAF
TRBV5-6 14 ASSLGRGNPYQPQH
TRBV18 11 ASAWTVNTEAF
TRBV28 13 ASSETPYSNQPQH
TRBV30 13 AWKVTRGYNSPLH
TRBV5-1 11 ASSADRREKLF
TRBV2 12 ASRWDRGPNEQF
TRBV7-3 13 ASKGGTGNTGELF
TRBV25-1 12 ASRSGQGVYEQY
TRBV9 14 ASSPSGGPAKNIQY
TRBV5-8 16 ASSAGHRFVGGGETQY
TRBV7-3 13 ASSPRQADPYGYT
TRBV5-6 12 ASAPGGSFYEQY
TRBV2 14 ASSEGGRATNEKLF
TRBV2 13 ASSPGLAGRETQY
TRBV3-1/TRBV3-2 13 ASSPARQSTGELF
TRBV5-1 12 ASSPREFYNEQF
TRBV5-1 11 ASSPGYQETQY
TRBV27 12 ASSFRTGNTEAF
TRBV19 14 ASTGSGGSSYNEQF
TRBV7-4 10 ASSLDRSGAF
TRBV10-2 13 IYPPFRVFTYEQY
TRBV28 13 ASSPGQPGHQPQH
TRBV5-8 13 ASSFAFGTINEQF
TRBV13 12 ASSPPGGTDTQY
TRBV14 11 ASSAYRGAEAF
TRBV2 12 ARTPGQGTYGYT
TRBV3-1/TRBV3-2 12 ASTRHASTDTQY
TRBV18 12 ASSPDRGLLGYT
TRBV27 11 ASSLSPDSPLH
TRBV19 13 ASNGHLNSNQPQH
TRBV4-1 12 ASSQDSRGTEAF
TRBV3-1/TRBV3-2 14 ASSQSRIGEGLKKY